The text below deals with one T cell receptor (beta chain). Its antigen is not identified. The CDR3 is 12 amino acids. Trimming pared 8 bases from V and 2 bases from J, leaving 9 bases between. Treatment noted: 10-day PBMC culture with coronavirus spike peptide pools or control peptides (ViraFEST assay). T cells were expanded with peptide pools, and expanded clonotypes were identified by TCR sequencing. Every well contained 1.5 million to 2.5 million PBMCs, which were grown with around 10 IU/ml IL-2 and 10 ug/ml peptide pools. With the Oncomine TCR Beta short-read assay, DNA from cultured CD4+ T cells was sequenced. Each CDR3 protein gets one entry after TCRdb re-called the PCR reads with MiXCR. The table shows 20,000 to 25,000 distinct CDR3 sequences, with 58% occurring only once. The source of the sample is a study of vaccination and CD4 T cells after COVID-19. Across the study: Cells were stimulated with overlapping spike peptides from SARS-CoV-2, HCoV-NL63, HCoV-OC43 and HCoV-229E.

General observations from the study: Reactive clone data from convalescent patients indicated a median of 86.3% appearing only post-vaccination.

This TCR was sampled from a human donor who had recovered from COVID-19. Specimen: CD4+ T cells from blood, cultured in vitro. The J gene is TRBJ1-2, the V gene TRBV12-3 or TRBV12-4, with D maybe TRBD1 (6 bases). The CDR3 spells CASWGANYGYTF. Here the CDR3 DNA reads TGTGCCAGCTGGGGGGCGAACTATGGCTACACCTTC.